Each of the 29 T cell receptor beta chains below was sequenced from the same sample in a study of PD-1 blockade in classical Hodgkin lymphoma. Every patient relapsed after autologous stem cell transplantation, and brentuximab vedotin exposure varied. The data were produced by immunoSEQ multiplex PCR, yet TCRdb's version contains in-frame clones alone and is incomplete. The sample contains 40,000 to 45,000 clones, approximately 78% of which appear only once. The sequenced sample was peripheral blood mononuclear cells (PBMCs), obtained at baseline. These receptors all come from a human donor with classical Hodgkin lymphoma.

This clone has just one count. CDR3 sequence (DNA): TGTGCCAGCAGCTTGGAACAGGGAACGACCTACGAGCAGTACTTC. Amino acid sequence: CASSLEQGTTYEQYF. The rearrangement uses TRBV12-1 and TRBJ2-7; the DNA was not used to check the table's D call, TRBD1. TRBV12-1 is flagged as a pseudogene. The CDR3 covers 15 residues.

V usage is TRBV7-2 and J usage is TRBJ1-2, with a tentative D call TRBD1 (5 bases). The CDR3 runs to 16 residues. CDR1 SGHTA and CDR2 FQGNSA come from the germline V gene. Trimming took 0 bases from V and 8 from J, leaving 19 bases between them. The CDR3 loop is CASSLAPGQGAYGYTF. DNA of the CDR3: TGTGCCAGCAGCTTAGCGCCGGGCCAGGGAGCTTACGGCTACACCTTC.

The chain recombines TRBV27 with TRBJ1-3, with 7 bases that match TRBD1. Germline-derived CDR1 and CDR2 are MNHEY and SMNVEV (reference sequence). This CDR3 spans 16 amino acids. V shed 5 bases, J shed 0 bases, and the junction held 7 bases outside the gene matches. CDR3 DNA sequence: TGTGCCAGCAGTCCTAGACAGGGACCCTCTGGAAACACCATATATTTT. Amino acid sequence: CASSPRQGPSGNTIYF.

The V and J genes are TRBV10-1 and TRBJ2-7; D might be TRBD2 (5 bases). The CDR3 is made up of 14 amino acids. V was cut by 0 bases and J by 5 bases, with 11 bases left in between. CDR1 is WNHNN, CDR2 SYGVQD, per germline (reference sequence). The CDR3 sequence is CASSESPGNHEQYF. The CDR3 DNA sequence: TGCGCCAGCAGTGAGTCTCCGGGGAACCACGAGCAGTACTTC.

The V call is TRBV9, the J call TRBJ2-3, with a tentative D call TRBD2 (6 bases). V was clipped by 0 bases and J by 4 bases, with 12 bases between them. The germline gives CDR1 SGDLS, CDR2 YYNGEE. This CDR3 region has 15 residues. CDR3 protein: CASSVAGTFADTQYF. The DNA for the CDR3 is TGTGCCAGCAGCGTAGCAGGGACTTTCGCAGATACGCAGTATTTT.

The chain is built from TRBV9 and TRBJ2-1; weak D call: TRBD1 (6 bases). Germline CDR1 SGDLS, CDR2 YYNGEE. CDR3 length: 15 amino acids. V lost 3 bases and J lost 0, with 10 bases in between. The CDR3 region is CASSGDRSSYNEQFF. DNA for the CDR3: TGTGCCAGCAGCGGAGACAGGAGCTCCTACAATGAGCAGTTCTTC.

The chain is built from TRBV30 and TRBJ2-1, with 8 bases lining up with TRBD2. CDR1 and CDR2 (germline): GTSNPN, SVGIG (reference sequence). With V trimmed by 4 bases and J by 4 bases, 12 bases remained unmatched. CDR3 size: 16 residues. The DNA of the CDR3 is TGTGCCTGGACTCTCCCCGGGGCGGGGGGATACAATGAGCAGTTCTTC. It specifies CAWTLPGAGGYNEQFF.

The DNA of the CDR3 is TGCAGCGTGTCAACAGGGGTTGCCGAGACCCAGTACTTC. It is translated as CSVSTGVAETQYF. The V call is TRBV29-1, the J call TRBJ2-5; 7 nucleotides align to TRBD1. The CDR3 extends over 13 amino acids. V lost 6 bases and J lost 5; bases outside the gene matches: 9. The germline V gene encodes CDR1 SQVTM and CDR2 ANQGSEA.

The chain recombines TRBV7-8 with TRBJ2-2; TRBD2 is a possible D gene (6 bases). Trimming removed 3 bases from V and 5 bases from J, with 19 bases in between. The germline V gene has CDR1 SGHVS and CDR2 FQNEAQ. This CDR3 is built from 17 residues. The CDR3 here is CASSFPGPSSGTGELFF. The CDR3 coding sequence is TGTGCCAGCAGCTTTCCTGGGCCATCCAGCGGGACCGGGGAGCTGTTTTTT.

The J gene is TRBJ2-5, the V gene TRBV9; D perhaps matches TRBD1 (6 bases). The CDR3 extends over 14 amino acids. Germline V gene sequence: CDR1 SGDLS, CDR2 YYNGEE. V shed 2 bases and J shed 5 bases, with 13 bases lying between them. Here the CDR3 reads CASSVAGVGETQYF. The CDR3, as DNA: TGTGCCAGCAGCGTTGCAGGGGTGGGGGAGACCCAGTACTTC.

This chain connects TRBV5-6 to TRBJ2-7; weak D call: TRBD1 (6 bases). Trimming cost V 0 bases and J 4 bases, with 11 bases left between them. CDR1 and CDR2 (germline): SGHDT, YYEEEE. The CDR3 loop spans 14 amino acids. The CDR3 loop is CASSLGPGEYEQYF. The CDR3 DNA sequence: TGTGCCAGCAGCTTGGGCCCAGGGGAGTACGAGCAGTACTTC.

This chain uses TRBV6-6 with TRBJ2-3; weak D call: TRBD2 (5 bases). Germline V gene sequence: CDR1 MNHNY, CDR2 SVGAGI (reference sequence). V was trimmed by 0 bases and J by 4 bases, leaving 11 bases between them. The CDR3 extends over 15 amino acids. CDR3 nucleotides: TGTGCCAGCAGTTACTCGAGGCCCGGGGCAGATACGCAGTATTTT. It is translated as CASSYSRPGADTQYF.

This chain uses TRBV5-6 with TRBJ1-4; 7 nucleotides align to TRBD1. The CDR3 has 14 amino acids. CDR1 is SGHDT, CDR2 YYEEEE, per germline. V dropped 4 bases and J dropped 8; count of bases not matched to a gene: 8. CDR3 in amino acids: CASSMWTGREKLFF. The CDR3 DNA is TGTGCCAGCAGCATGTGGACAGGTCGGGAAAAACTGTTTTTT.

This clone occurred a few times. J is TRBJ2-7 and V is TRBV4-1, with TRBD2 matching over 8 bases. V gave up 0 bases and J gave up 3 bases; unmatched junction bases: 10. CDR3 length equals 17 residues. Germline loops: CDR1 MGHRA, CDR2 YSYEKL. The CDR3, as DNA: TGCGCCAGCAGCCAAGATTGGACGGGGGGGCTAGGCTACGAGCAGTACTTC. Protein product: CASSQDWTGGLGYEQYF.

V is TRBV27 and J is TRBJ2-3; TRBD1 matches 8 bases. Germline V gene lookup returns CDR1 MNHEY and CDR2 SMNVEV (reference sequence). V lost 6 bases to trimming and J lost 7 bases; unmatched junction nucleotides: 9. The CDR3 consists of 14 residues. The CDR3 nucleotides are TGTGCCAGCAGGAGACAGGGGCACATCAATACGCAGTATTTT. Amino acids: CASRRQGHINTQYF.

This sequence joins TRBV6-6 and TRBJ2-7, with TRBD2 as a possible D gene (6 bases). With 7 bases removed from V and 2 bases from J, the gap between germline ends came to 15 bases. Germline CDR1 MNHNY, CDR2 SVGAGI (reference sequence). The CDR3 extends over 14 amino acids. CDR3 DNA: TGTGCCAGCACCCCAGGAGGGGAGGCCTACGAGCAGTACTTC. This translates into CASTPGGEAYEQYF.

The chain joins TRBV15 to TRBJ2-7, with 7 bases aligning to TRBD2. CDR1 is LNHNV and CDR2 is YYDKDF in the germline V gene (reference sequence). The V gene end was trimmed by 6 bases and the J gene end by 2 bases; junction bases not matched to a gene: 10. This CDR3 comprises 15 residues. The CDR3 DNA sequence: TGTGCCACCAGTGGTAACTGGGGGGGGACCTACGAGCAGTACTTC. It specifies CATSGNWGGTYEQYF.

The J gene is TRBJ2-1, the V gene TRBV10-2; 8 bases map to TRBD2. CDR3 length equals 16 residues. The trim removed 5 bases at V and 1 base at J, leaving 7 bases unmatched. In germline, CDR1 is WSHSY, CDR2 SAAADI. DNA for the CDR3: TGCGCCAGCAGTCGGACCGGGGGGGCATCCTACAATGAGCAGTTCTTC. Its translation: CASSRTGGASYNEQFF.

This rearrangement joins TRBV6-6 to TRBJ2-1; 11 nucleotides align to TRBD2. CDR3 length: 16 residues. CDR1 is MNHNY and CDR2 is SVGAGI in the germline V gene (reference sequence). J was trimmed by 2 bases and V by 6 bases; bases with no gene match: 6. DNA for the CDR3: TGTGCCAGCAGCCCCTTAGCGGGGGGGCCCTACAATGAGCAGTTCTTC. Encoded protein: CASSPLAGGPYNEQFF.

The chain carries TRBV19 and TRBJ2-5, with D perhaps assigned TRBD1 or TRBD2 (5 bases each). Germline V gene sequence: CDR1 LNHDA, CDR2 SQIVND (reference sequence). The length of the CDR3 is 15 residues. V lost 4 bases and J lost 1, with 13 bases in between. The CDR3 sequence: CASSTRGTVQETQYF. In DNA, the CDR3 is TGTGCCAGTAGTACACGAGGGACGGTCCAAGAGACCCAGTACTTC. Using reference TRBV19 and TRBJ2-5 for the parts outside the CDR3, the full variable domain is DGGITQSPKYLFRKEGQNVTLSCEQNLNHDAMYWYRQDPGQGLRLIYYSQIVNDFQKGDIAEGYSVSREKKESFPLTVTSAQKNPTAFYLCASSTRGTVQETQYFGPGTRLLVL.

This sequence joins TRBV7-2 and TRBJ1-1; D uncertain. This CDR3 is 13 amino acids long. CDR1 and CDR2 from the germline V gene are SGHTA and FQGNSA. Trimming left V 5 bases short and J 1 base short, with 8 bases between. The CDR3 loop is CASSLIRNTEAFF. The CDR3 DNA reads TGTGCCAGCAGCCTCATACGGAACACTGAAGCTTTCTTT.

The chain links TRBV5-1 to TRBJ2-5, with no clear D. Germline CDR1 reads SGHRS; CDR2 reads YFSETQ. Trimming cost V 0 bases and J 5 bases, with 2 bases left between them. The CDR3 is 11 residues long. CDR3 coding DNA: TGCGCCAGCAGCTTGGCGGAGACCCAGTACTTC. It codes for CASSLAETQYF.

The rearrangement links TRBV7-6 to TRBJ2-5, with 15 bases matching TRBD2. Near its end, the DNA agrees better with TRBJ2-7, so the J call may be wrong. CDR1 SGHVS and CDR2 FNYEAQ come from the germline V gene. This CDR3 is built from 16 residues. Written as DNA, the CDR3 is TGTGCCAGCAGCCCCCGGACTAGCGGGGGGGCCTACGAGCAGTACTTC. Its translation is CASSPRTSGGAYEQYF.

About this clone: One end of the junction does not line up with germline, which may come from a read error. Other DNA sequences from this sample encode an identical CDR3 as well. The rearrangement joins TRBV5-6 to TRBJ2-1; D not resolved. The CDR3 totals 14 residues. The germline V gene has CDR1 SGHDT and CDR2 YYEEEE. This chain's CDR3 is CASSLVNSYNEQFF. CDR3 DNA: TGCGCCAGCAGCTTGGTTAACTCCTACAATGAGCAGTTCTTC. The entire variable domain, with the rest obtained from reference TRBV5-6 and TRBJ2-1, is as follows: DAGVTQSPTHLIKTRGQQVTLRCSPKSGHDTVSWYQQALGQGPQFIFQYYEEEERQRGNFPDRFSGHQFPNYSSELNVNALLLGDSALYLCASSLVNSYNEQFFGPGTRLTVL.

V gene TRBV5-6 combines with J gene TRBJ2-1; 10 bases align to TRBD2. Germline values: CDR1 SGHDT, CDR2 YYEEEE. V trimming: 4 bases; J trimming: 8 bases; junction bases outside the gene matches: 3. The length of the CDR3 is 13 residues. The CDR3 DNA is TGTGCCAGCAGCCTCCTAGCGGGGGATGAGCAGTTCTTC. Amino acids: CASSLLAGDEQFF.

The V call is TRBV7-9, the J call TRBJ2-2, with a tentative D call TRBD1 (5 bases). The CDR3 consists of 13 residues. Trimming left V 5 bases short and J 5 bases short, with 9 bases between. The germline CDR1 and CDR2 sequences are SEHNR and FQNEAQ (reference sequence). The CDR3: CASSQRQTGELFF. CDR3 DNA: TGTGCCAGCAGCCAACGACAGACCGGGGAGCTGTTTTTT. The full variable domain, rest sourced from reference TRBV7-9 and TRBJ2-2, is DTGVSQNPRHKITKRGQNVTFRCDPISEHNRLYWYRQTLGQGPEFLTYFQNEAQLEKSRLLSDRFSAERPKGSFSTLEIQRTEQGDSAMYLCASSQRQTGELFFGEGSRLTVL.

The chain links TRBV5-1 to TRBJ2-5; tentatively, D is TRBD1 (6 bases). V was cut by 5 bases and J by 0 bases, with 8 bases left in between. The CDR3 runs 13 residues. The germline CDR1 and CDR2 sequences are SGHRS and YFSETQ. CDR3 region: CASSGTNQETQYF. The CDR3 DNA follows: TGCGCCAGCAGTGGGACAAACCAAGAGACCCAGTACTTC.

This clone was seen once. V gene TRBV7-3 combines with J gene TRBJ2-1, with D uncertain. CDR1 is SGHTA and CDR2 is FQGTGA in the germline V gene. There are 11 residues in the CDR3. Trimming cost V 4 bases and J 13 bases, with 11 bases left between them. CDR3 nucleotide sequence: TGTGCCAGCAGCTCCCCACTGACTCAGTTCTTC. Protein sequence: CASSSPLTQFF.

CDR3 residues: CASSIDSGGELFF. The CDR3 DNA follows: TGTGCCAGTAGTATAGATTCCGGGGGGGAGCTGTTTTTT. V gene TRBV19 combines with J gene TRBJ2-2; D ambiguous. The CDR3 runs to 13 residues. CDR1 LNHDA and CDR2 SQIVND come from the germline V gene (reference sequence). Trimming pared 0 bases from V and 8 bases from J, leaving 7 bases between.